The 30 T cell receptor beta chains below were found in one sample sequenced in a study of blood T cell repertoires in COVID-19. TCRdb's copy holds only in-frame clones and misses some; the assay was immunoSEQ multiplex PCR. The table records 60,000 to 85,000 clones, 90% to 95% of them present only once. Specimen: peripheral blood. The source is a middle-aged man with COVID-19, enrolled during active disease.

The chain has TRBV14 and TRBJ1-2; 7 nucleotides agree with TRBD1. CDR3 length: 16 amino acids. The junction had 11 bases not matched to a gene; V was cut back by 1 base and J by 6 bases. In germline, CDR1 is SGHDN, CDR2 FVKESK. CDR3 loop: CASSQVRGGRGDGYTF. The CDR3 DNA is TGTGCCAGCAGCCAAGTTCGAGGGGGCCGAGGGGATGGCTACACCTTC.

The gene calls are TRBV6-2 or TRBV6-3 and TRBJ1-5; D gene ambiguous. The CDR3 totals 14 residues. Germline loops: CDR1 MNHEY, CDR2 SVGEGT. Trimming stripped 5 bases from V and 4 bases from J, with 12 bases between. The CDR3, as DNA: TGTGCCAGCAGTCCCCTTCGCGCAAATCAGCCCCAGCATTTT. Its protein product is CASSPLRANQPQHF.

This chain uses TRBV21-1 with TRBJ1-2; TRBD1 is taken as the D call from the table, unchecked against the DNA. TRBV21-1 corresponds to a pseudogene. CDR3 length: 18 amino acids. The CDR3 DNA reads as TGTGCCAGCAGCACCAGAGGCATCGTAGACAGGGCTAACTATGGCTACACCTTC. This sequence encodes CASSTRGIVDRANYGYTF.

The gene calls are TRBV7-8 and TRBJ2-3, with 11 bases matching TRBD2. The germline V gene has CDR1 SGHVS and CDR2 FQNEAQ. V shed 8 bases and J 13 bases; nucleotides not matched to a gene: 11. The CDR3 has 13 amino acids. CDR3 DNA sequence: TGTGCCAGCGGTCTTCTAGCGGGGGGTGGGGAGTATTTT. It codes for CASGLLAGGGEYF.

This chain joins TRBV9 and TRBJ1-4; 8 bases are shared with TRBD1. Germline V lookup: CDR1 SGDLS, CDR2 YYNGEE. The CDR3 is 14 amino acids. The V and J ends lost 4 bases and 10 bases, in that order; junction bases with no gene match: 9. CDR3 loop: CASSPGGASGKLFF. CDR3 DNA: TGTGCCAGCAGCCCAGGGGGCGCGTCGGGAAAACTGTTTTTT.

The chain joins TRBV5-4 to TRBJ1-1; tentative D call: TRBD1 (6 bases). Germline CDR1 reads SGHNT; CDR2 reads YYREEE (reference sequence). V lost 3 bases and J lost 1, with 22 bases in between. The CDR3 spans 18 residues. The CDR3 nucleotides read TGTGCCAGCAGCTCCCCCCCCGTGGGGGCAGGGACGAACACTGAAGCTTTCTTT. Its translation: CASSSPPVGAGTNTEAFF.

Only a few counts were recorded for this clone. The J gene is TRBJ2-5, the V gene TRBV2, with D maybe TRBD2 (6 bases). The CDR3 is 15 residues long. Trimming removed 4 bases at V and 1 base at J, with 13 bases between. Germline CDR1 is SNHLY and CDR2 is FYNNEI. The CDR3 loop reads CASSVRRGVQETQYF. The CDR3 DNA is TGTGCCAGCAGTGTAAGGCGGGGCGTCCAAGAGACCCAGTACTTC.

The chain links TRBV27 to TRBJ2-1, with 12 nucleotides matching TRBD2. The CDR3 is made up of 19 amino acids. Trimming cost V 3 bases and J 0 bases; bases outside gene matches: 9. CDR1 and CDR2 from the germline V gene are MNHEY and SMNVEV (reference sequence). DNA of the CDR3: TGTGCCAGCAGTTTCCTTCGGACTAGCGGGGTCAGCTCCTACAATGAGCAGTTCTTC. This gives the protein CASSFLRTSGVSSYNEQFF.

This clone is medium-sized within its sample. The chain is built from TRBV2 and TRBJ2-7; 10 bases are a match to TRBD1. Unmatched junction bases numbered 0, after V lost 8 bases and J lost 2 bases. The V gene's germline CDR1 is SNHLY and CDR2 FYNNEI. The CDR3 has 12 amino acids. The CDR3 here is CASGQGAYEQYF. The CDR3 DNA sequence: TGTGCCAGCGGACAGGGGGCCTACGAGCAGTACTTC.

This chain connects TRBV6-5 to TRBJ1-6; weak D call: TRBD1 (5 bases). The CDR3 totals 16 residues. Looked up from germline, CDR1 is MNHEY and CDR2 is SVGAGI. V gave up 2 bases and J gave up 5 bases, with 13 bases separating them. CDR3 residues: CASSYTTLDNNSPLHF. The CDR3 DNA reads as TGTGCCAGCAGTTACACGACATTGGACAATAATTCACCCCTCCACTTT.

The V and J genes are TRBV28 and TRBJ2-1; 10 nucleotides line up with TRBD1. Germline lookup yields CDR1 MDHEN and CDR2 SYDVKM. V lost 5 bases and J lost 7; bases outside the gene matches: 5. CDR3 size: 14 residues. The CDR3 DNA follows: TGTGCCAGCAGTCGGGGACAGGGGCTGAATGAGCAGTTCTTC. It codes for CASSRGQGLNEQFF.

V is TRBV6-5 and J is TRBJ2-7; 9 nucleotides agree with TRBD1. The CDR3 length is 14 residues. Looked up from germline, CDR1 is MNHEY and CDR2 is SVGAGI. J lost 5 bases, V lost 5 bases, and 7 bases had no gene match. CDR3: CASSRGTGFHEQYF. CDR3 DNA sequence: TGTGCCAGCAGTCGAGGGACAGGGTTCCACGAGCAGTACTTC.

The chain combines TRBV5-4 with TRBJ2-5; no reliable D call. V lost 3 bases to trimming and J lost 3 bases, with 9 bases between them. The CDR3 runs 13 residues. Germline loops: CDR1 SGHNT, CDR2 YYREEE (reference sequence). Here the CDR3 DNA reads TGTGCCAGCAGCTCCGACTCGGAAGAGACCCAGTACTTC. As protein: CASSSDSEETQYF.

The rearrangement links TRBV5-8 to TRBJ2-3, with 15 bases fitting TRBD2. Germline V gene lookup returns CDR1 SGHTS and CDR2 YDEGEE. J gave up 2 bases and V 0 bases, and 7 bases lay outside the gene matches. There are 19 residues in the CDR3. The CDR3 bases are TGTGCCAGCAGCTTGGGTGGGACTAGCGGGGGGCGCCTCACAGATACGCAGTATTTT. This translates into CASSLGGTSGGRLTDTQYF.

CDR3 region: CAAGASSNQPQHF. The CDR3, as DNA: TGTGCCGCGGGGGCCAGTAGCAATCAGCCCCAGCATTTT. The J gene is TRBJ1-5, the V gene TRBV19, with D maybe TRBD1 (6 bases). The CDR3 has 13 residues. The V gene lost 11 bases and the J gene lost 0 bases, with 11 bases spanning the gap. Germline assignment: CDR1 LNHDA and CDR2 SQIVND (reference sequence). Drawing the rest from reference TRBV19 and TRBJ1-5, the complete variable domain is DGGITQSPKYLFRKEGQNVTLSCEQNLNHDAMYWYRQDPGQGLRLIYYSQIVNDFQKGDIAEGYSVSREKKESFPLTVTSAQKNPTAFYLCAAGASSNQPQHFGDGTRLSIL.

This sequence joins TRBV28 and TRBJ1-5; D may be TRBD1 (5 bases). This CDR3 has 17 residues. V shed 5 bases and J shed 4 bases, with 21 bases lying between them. Germline-derived CDR1 and CDR2 are MDHEN and SYDVKM. The CDR3 protein is CASSLSPDSATNQPQHF. CDR3 DNA sequence: TGTGCCAGCAGTCTATCCCCTGACAGCGCTACGAATCAGCCCCAGCATTTT.

This chain links TRBV5-4 with TRBJ2-3, with D tentatively TRBD1 (6 bases). The CDR3 sequence is 13 residues long. The germline CDR1 and CDR2 sequences are SGHNT and YYREEE (reference sequence). V shed 4 bases and J shed 4 bases, with 10 bases lying between them. The CDR3 region has the DNA TGTGCCAGCAGCAGCCAGGGGTCAGATACGCAGTATTTT. Its protein is CASSSQGSDTQYF.

The chain links TRBV5-1 to TRBJ2-5, with 8 positions matching TRBD2. Trimming removed 3 bases from V and 0 bases from J; junction bases left unmatched: 7. The CDR3 has 16 amino acids. CDR1 is SGHRS, CDR2 YFSETQ, per germline. This CDR3 is CASSYLAGGNQETQYF. In nucleotides, the CDR3 is TGCGCCAGCAGCTATTTGGCGGGGGGTAACCAAGAGACCCAGTACTTC. The complete variable domain, with remaining parts taken from reference TRBV5-1 and TRBJ2-5, reads KAGVTQTPRYLIKTRGQQVTLSCSPISGHRSVSWYQQTPGQGLQFLFEYFSETQRNKGNFPGRFSGRQFSNSRSEMNVSTLELGDSALYLCASSYLAGGNQETQYFGPGTRLLVL.

The chain couples TRBV4-2 to TRBJ2-1; 9 positions match TRBD1. Germline CDR1 reads LGHNA; CDR2 reads YNFKEQ. The CDR3 has 17 residues. The junction had 13 bases not matched to a gene; V was cut back by 0 bases and J by 10 bases. CDR3 sequence (DNA): TGTGCCAGCAGCCAAGATCTTCAGGGGGGACAGGGTCGGGAGCAGTTCTTC. Translating gives CASSQDLQGGQGREQFF.

This chain joins TRBV7-6 and TRBJ1-2; the D is unclear. Germline V gene data show CDR1 as SGHVS and CDR2 as FNYEAQ. This CDR3 has 16 amino acids. Trimming removed 1 base from V and 5 bases from J, with 17 bases in between. The CDR3 reads CASSLVGGASAYGYTF. Written as DNA, the CDR3 is TGTGCCAGCAGCTTAGTCGGTGGAGCGAGCGCTTATGGCTACACCTTC.

The V and J genes are TRBV5-6 and TRBJ2-5; D remains unclear. This CDR3 spans 13 amino acids. CDR1 is SGHDT and CDR2 is YYEEEE in the germline V gene. Trimming shortened V by 5 bases and J by 3 bases, and 11 bases separated the two germline ends. CDR3 nucleotide sequence: TGTGCCAGCAGGCTGGGCAGAGAAGAGACCCAGTACTTC. Encoded protein: CASRLGREETQYF.

The chain carries TRBV24-1 and TRBJ2-7, with 9 bases lining up with TRBD1. V lost 4 bases, J lost 6 bases, and 3 bases stayed unmatched. The CDR3 runs to 13 residues. Per the germline V gene, CDR1 is KGHDR and CDR2 is SFDVKD. This CDR3 reads CATSEDRGLEQYF. The CDR3 nucleotides are TGTGCCACCAGTGAGGACAGGGGTCTCGAGCAGTACTTC.

This clone was observed a single time. V is TRBV27 and J is TRBJ1-1; D might be TRBD1 (6 bases). Germline values: CDR1 MNHEY, CDR2 SMNVEV (reference sequence). There are 15 residues in the CDR3. V was cut by 6 bases and J by 5 bases, with 19 bases left in between. CDR3 sequence (DNA): TGTGCCAGCAGCTCCAGGGTGGCAGGGGATACTGAAGCTTTCTTT. The encoded protein is CASSSRVAGDTEAFF.

V usage is TRBV12-5 and J usage is TRBJ2-1, with TRBD2 matching over 12 bases. Germline-derived CDR1 and CDR2 are LGHNT and FRNRAP. The V segment lost 1 base and the J segment 5 bases; nucleotides outside the gene matches: 3. The CDR3 contains 16 residues. The CDR3 nucleotides are TGTGCTAGTGGTTTGGCGACTAGCGGGAGACACAATGAGCAGTTCTTC. This gives the protein CASGLATSGRHNEQFF.

This sequence joins TRBV27 and TRBJ1-1, with D possibly being TRBD1 (5 bases). The V gene lost 0 bases and the J gene lost 3 bases, with 8 bases spanning the gap. The CDR3 extends over 14 amino acids. Germline V gives CDR1 MNHEY, CDR2 SMNVEV (reference sequence). Here the CDR3 reads CASSLSGGDTEAFF. The CDR3 nucleotides read TGTGCCAGCAGTTTATCGGGGGGGGACACTGAAGCTTTCTTT.

The V gene is TRBV11-2, the J gene TRBJ2-6; maybe TRBD2 (5 bases). This CDR3 contains 14 residues. CDR1 SGHAT and CDR2 FQNNGV come from the germline V gene. Between the trimmed V and J ends, which lost 5 bases and 0 bases, there was a span of 5 bases. The CDR3 bases are TGTGCCAGCAGCCGGGACTCTGGGGCCAACGTCCTGACTTTC. Translated, it gives CASSRDSGANVLTF.

The rearrangement links TRBV7-9 to TRBJ1-2, with 9 bases identical to TRBD1. The CDR3 is 13 residues long. Trimming removed 0 bases from V and 13 bases from J; junction bases left unmatched: 6. Per the germline V gene, CDR1 is SEHNR and CDR2 is FQNEAQ (reference sequence). The CDR3 spells CASSLAGQGVFTF. The CDR3, as DNA: TGTGCCAGCAGCTTAGCGGGACAGGGCGTTTTCACCTTC. Complete variable domain (other parts from reference TRBV7-9 and TRBJ1-2): DTGVSQNPRHKITKRGQNVTFRCDPISEHNRLYWYRQTLGQGPEFLTYFQNEAQLEKSRLLSDRFSAERPKGSFSTLEIQRTEQGDSAMYLCASSLAGQGVFTFGSGTRLTVV.

The chain has TRBV6-5 and TRBJ2-3; 7 bases agree with TRBD2. V gave up 8 bases and J gave up 0 bases; unmatched junction bases: 2. Germline CDR1 reads MNHEY; CDR2 reads SVGAGI. CDR3 length: 13 amino acids. CDR3 sequence: CASGEGSTDTQYF. For the CDR3, the DNA is TGTGCCAGCGGGGAGGGAAGCACAGATACGCAGTATTTT.

This chain joins TRBV18 and TRBJ2-5; 7 bases align to TRBD2. CDR1 KGHSH and CDR2 LQKENI come from the germline V gene. The V segment lost 5 bases and the J segment 3 bases; nucleotides outside the gene matches: 15. The CDR3 extends over 17 amino acids. The CDR3 loop is CASSNLSPGGGEETQYF. Here the CDR3 DNA reads TGTGCCAGCTCAAATCTATCGCCCGGGGGAGGGGAAGAGACCCAGTACTTC.

V is TRBV3-1 (or the pseudogene TRBV3-2) and J is TRBJ2-7, with D possibly being TRBD2 (6 bases). Germline V gene lookup returns CDR1 LGHDT and CDR2 YNNKEL (reference sequence). The CDR3 is 15 amino acids. V shed 9 bases and J shed 1 base, with 19 bases lying between them. CDR3 region: CASSTVEGISYEQYF. The CDR3 DNA sequence: TGTGCCAGTAGTACCGTGGAGGGAATATCCTACGAGCAGTACTTC.